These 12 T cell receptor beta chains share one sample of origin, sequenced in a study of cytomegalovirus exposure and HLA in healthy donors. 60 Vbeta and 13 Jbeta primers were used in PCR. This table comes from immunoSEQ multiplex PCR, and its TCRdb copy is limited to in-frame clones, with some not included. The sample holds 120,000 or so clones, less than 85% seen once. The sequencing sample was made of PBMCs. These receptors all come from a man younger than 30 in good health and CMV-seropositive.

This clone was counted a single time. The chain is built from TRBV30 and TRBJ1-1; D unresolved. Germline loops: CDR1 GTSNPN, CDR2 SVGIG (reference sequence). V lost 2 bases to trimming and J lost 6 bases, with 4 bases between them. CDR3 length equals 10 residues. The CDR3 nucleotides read TGTGCCTGGAGTAGCTCTGAAGCTTTCTTT. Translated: CAWSSSEAFF.

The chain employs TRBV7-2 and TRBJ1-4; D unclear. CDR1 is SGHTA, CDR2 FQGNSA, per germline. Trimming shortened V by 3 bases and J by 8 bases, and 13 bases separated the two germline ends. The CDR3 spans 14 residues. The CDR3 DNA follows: TGTGCCAGCAGCTTTAGGACTGGTAACGAAAAACTGTTTTTT. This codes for CASSFRTGNEKLFF.

The CDR3: CASSQAPLGQPQAFF. CDR3 nucleotides: TGCGCCAGCAGCCAGGCCCCCCTAGGACAGCCTCAAGCTTTCTTT. The V call is TRBV4-1, the J call TRBJ1-1; TRBD1 might be the D (6 bases). There are 15 residues in the CDR3. Trimming stripped 3 bases from V and 9 bases from J, with 20 bases between. Per germline, CDR1 MGHRA and CDR2 YSYEKL.

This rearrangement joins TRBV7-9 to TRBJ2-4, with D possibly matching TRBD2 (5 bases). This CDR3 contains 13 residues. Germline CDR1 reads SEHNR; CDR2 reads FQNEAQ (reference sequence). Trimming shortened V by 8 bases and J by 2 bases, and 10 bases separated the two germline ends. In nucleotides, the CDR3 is TGTGCCAGCGGCGGGCACCCCAAAAACATTCAGTACTTC. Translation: CASGGHPKNIQYF.

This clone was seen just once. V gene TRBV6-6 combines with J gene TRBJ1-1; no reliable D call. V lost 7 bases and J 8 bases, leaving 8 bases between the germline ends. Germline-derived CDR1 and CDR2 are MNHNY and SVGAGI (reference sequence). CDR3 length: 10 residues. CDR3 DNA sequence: TGTGCCAGCATGCTACGGGAAGCTTTCTTT. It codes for CASMLREAFF.

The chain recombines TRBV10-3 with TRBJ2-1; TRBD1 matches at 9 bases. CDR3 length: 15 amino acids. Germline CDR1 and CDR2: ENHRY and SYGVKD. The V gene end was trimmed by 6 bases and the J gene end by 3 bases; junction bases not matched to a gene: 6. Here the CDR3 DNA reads TGTGCCATCAGGGAGACAGGGGGACACTACAATGAGCAGTTCTTC. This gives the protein CAIRETGGHYNEQFF.

The CDR3 is CASVRWDTSYEQYF. CDR3 in DNA: TGTGCCAGCGTCCGTTGGGACACTTCCTACGAGCAGTACTTC. The V gene is TRBV6-1, the J gene TRBJ2-7, with D possibly TRBD1 on 6 matching bases. CDR3 length: 14 residues. V dropped 8 bases and J dropped 1 base, with 15 bases sitting between them. The germline V gene encodes CDR1 MNHNS and CDR2 SASEGT.

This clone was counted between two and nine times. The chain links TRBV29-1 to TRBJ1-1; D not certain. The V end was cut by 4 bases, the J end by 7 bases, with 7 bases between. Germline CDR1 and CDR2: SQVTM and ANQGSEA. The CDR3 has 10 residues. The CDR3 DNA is TGCAGCGTTGGTTCCGTTGAAGCTTTCTTT. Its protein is CSVGSVEAFF.

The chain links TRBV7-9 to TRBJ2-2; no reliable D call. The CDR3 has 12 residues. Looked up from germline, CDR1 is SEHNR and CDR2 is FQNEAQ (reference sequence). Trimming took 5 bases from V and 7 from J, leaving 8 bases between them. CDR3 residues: CASSSAVGELFF. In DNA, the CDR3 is TGTGCCAGCAGCAGCGCCGTCGGGGAGCTGTTTTTT.

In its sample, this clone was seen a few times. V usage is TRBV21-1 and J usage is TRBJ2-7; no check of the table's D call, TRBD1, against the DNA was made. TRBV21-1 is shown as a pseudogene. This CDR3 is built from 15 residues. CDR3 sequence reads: CASSSRTGVTYEQYF. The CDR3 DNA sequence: TGTGCCAGCAGCTCTCGGACAGGGGTAACCTACGAGCAGTACTTC.

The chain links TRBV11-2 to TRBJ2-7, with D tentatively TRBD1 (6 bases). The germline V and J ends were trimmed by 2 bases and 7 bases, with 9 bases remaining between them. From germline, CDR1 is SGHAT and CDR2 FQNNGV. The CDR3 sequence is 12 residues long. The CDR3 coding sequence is TGTGCCAGCAGCTTAAGTACAGGGGAGCAGTACTTC. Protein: CASSLSTGEQYF.

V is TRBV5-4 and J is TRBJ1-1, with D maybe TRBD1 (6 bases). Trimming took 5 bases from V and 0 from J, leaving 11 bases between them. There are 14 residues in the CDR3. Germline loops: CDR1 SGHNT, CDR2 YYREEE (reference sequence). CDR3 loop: CASSRGALNTEAFF. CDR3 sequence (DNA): TGTGCCAGCAGTCGGGGGGCTTTGAACACTGAAGCTTTCTTT. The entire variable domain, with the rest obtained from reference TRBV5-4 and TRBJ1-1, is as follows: ETGVTQSPTHLIKTRGQQVTLRCSSQSGHNTVSWYQQALGQGPQFIFQYYREEENGRGNFPPRFSGLQFPNYSSELNVNALELDDSALYLCASSRGALNTEAFFGQGTRLTVV.